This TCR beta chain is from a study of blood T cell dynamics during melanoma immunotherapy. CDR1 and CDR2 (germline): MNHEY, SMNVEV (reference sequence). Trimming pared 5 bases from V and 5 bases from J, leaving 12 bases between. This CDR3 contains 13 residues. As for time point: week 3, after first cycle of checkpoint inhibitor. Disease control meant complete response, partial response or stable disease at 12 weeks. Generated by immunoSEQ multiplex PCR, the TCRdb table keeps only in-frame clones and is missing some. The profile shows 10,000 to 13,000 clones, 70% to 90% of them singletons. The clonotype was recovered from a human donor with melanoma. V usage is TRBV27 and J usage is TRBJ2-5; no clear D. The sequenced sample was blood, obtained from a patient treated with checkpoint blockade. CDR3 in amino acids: CASSPLFGETQYF. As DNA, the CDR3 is TGTGCCAGCAGTCCCCTTTTTGGGGAGACCCAGTACTTC.